This T cell receptor beta chain stems from a study of shared clonotypes between healthy human individuals. Deep was the level used in running the assay. The data were produced by immunoSEQ multiplex PCR, yet TCRdb's version contains in-frame clones alone and is incomplete. Of about 1.5 million clones listed, nearly 99% are singletons. Trimming removed 5 bases from V and 1 base from J; junction bases left unmatched: 3. The CDR3 runs 14 residues. CDR1 is SGHDN and CDR2 is FVKESK in the germline V gene. The sequenced sample consisted of naive CD4+ T cells sorted from blood. The sample's subset: CD45RA+ positively selected. This receptor was taken from a man between 25 and 39 years old in good health. V is TRBV14 and J is TRBJ1-1; 8 bases line up with TRBD1. CDR3 sequence reads: CASSLGTGNTEAFF. CDR3 bases: TGTGCCAGCAGCTTAGGGACAGGGAACACTGAAGCTTTCTTT.